This TCR beta chain was retrieved from a study of shared clonotypes between healthy human individuals. Whole-study context: Per donor, CD8 memory used one plate, CD8 naive used two, CD4 memory used three and CD4 naive used three.

For this clone: The antigen is unknown.

Whole-study findings and limits: Across subsets, estimated richness was generally greater for naive than for memory populations. Clonotype sharing among donors likely depends on sequencing depth.

Sequencing was performed with immunoSEQ multiplex PCR; in TCRdb, only in-frame clones are kept and a portion is missing. The sample consists of 2 million to 2.5 million clones, 85% to 95% of them appearing once. The TCR originated in a man aged 18 to 30 in good health. Some clones in this sample may be carry-over from other donors' samples. What was sequenced was naive CD4+ T cells from PBMCs. Stated subset: CD45RA+ positively selected.

CDR3 sequence (DNA): TGTGCCAGCAGTTCCCGTGGGACAGGGTTAGCCGAGCAGTACTTC. Protein product: CASSSRGTGLAEQYF. The chain links TRBV7-2 to TRBJ2-7; TRBD1 aligns across 9 bases. After removal of 6 bases from V and 6 bases from J, the junction contained 12 bases not matched to a gene. Germline CDR1 SGHTA, CDR2 FQGNSA. This CDR3 has 15 residues.